Here is one T cell receptor (beta chain) with its context. This sample was included in a study of shared clonotypes between healthy human individuals. V trimming: 0 bases; J trimming: 1 base; junction bases outside the gene matches: 4. CDR1 is SGHTA and CDR2 is FQGTGA in the germline V gene. The CDR3 runs to 17 residues. The repertoire was sequenced with immunoSEQ multiplex PCR; TCRdb's copy has only in-frame clones and lacks some. The sample lists more than 900,000 clones; 78% were seen once. The chain is built from TRBV7-3 and TRBJ2-7; 12 bases map to TRBD2. The sequencing input was memory CD4+ T cells from PBMCs. Noted subset: CD45RA-negative fraction. The source is a man younger than 35 in good health. Some clones in this sample may be carry-over from other donors' samples. The CDR3: CASSLTSLAGGSYEQYF. In nucleotides, the CDR3 is TGTGCCAGCAGCTTAACGTCACTAGCGGGAGGTTCCTACGAGCAGTACTTC.